What follows are 17 T cell receptor beta chains derived from one specimen sequenced in a study of blood T cell repertoires in COVID-19. The repertoire was sequenced with immunoSEQ multiplex PCR; TCRdb's copy has only in-frame clones and lacks some. The repertoire includes roughly 250,000 clones, approximately 83% of them detected once, and around 3.3% sits in the top ten. Sequencing was done on a sample of PBMCs or T cells enriched from blood (not recorded which). The receptor source for this set is a woman aged 40 to 50 with acute COVID-19.

V and J are TRBV3-1 (or the pseudogene TRBV3-2) and TRBJ1-1; no firm D call. Germline CDR1 reads LGHDT; CDR2 reads YNNKEL (reference sequence). The CDR3 runs to 13 residues. The germline V and J ends were trimmed by 0 bases and 8 bases, with 10 bases remaining between them. This CDR3 reads CASSQDREREAFF. The CDR3 DNA is TGTGCCAGCAGCCAAGATCGTGAGAGGGAAGCTTTCTTT.

The chain recombines TRBV5-6 with TRBJ2-1, with unresolved D. There are 12 residues in the CDR3. V was cut by 4 bases and J by 6 bases, with 8 bases left in between. The germline gives CDR1 SGHDT, CDR2 YYEEEE. This CDR3 reads CASSSYSNEQFF. The CDR3 DNA reads TGTGCCAGCAGCAGCTACAGCAATGAGCAGTTCTTC.

The gene calls are TRBV2 and TRBJ1-3; 9 bases fit TRBD1. This CDR3 spans 15 amino acids. CDR1 SNHLY and CDR2 FYNNEI come from the germline V gene. V gave up 5 bases and J gave up 0 bases; unmatched junction bases: 2. CDR3: CASSPGQGSGNTIYF. CDR3 coding DNA: TGTGCCAGCAGTCCGGGACAGGGCTCTGGAAACACCATATATTTT.

CDR3 protein: CASSADRGASTDTQYF. The CDR3 DNA follows: TGTGCCAGCAGCGCGGACCGGGGGGCTAGCACAGATACGCAGTATTTT. The chain is built from TRBV9 and TRBJ2-3; possibly TRBD2 for D (7 bases). The length of the CDR3 is 16 residues. Trimming stripped 3 bases from V and 0 bases from J, with 14 bases between. Germline V gene data show CDR1 as SGDLS and CDR2 as YYNGEE.

The chain has TRBV6-5 and TRBJ2-7; a weak D match, TRBD2 (5 bases). The V gene's germline CDR1 is MNHEY and CDR2 SVGAGI. V shed 5 bases and J shed 1 base, with 9 bases lying between them. This CDR3 contains 13 residues. The CDR3, as DNA: TGTGCCAGCAGTCGACCGGGGTCCTACGAGCAGTACTTC. This sequence encodes CASSRPGSYEQYF.

This sequence joins TRBV2 and TRBJ1-5; 10 bases fit TRBD1. The CDR3 loop spans 15 amino acids. V shed 8 bases and J 4 bases; nucleotides not matched to a gene: 8. Germline loops: CDR1 SNHLY, CDR2 FYNNEI. The CDR3 reads CASSEGTGVNQPQHF. CDR3 nucleotide sequence: TGTGCCAGCTCCGAGGGGACAGGGGTTAATCAGCCCCAGCATTTT.

The chain combines TRBV29-1 with TRBJ2-7; possible D gene TRBD1, 5 bases. CDR3 length equals 16 residues. From germline, CDR1 is SQVTM and CDR2 ANQGSEA. V was cut by 7 bases and J by 0 bases, with 22 bases left in between. CDR3 region: CSASSGHDPSSYEQYF. CDR3 coding DNA: TGCAGCGCCTCATCCGGACACGACCCGAGCTCCTACGAGCAGTACTTC.

Details on this clone: Other DNA variants within this sample encode the same CDR3. The chain joins TRBV4-1 to TRBJ2-7; 8 bases map to TRBD1. In germline, CDR1 is MGHRA, CDR2 YSYEKL. The CDR3 has 15 residues. J gave up 3 bases and V 1 base, and 5 bases lay outside the gene matches. CDR3 DNA: TGCGCCAGCAGCCAAGGAGGACAGGGATTCTACGAGCAGTACTTC. This translates into CASSQGGQGFYEQYF.

The J gene is TRBJ1-2, the V gene TRBV5-5; possible D gene TRBD1, 5 bases. Germline assignment: CDR1 SGHKS and CDR2 YYEKEE (reference sequence). Trimming shortened V by 4 bases and J by 4 bases, and 20 bases separated the two germline ends. The CDR3 spans 16 residues. As DNA, the CDR3 is TGTGCCAGCAGCCCGGGGGGTGGACGGTCAACCTATGGCTACACCTTC. Translated: CASSPGGGRSTYGYTF. The full variable domain, completed using reference TRBV5-5 and TRBJ1-2, is DAGVTQSPTHLIKTRGQQVTLRCSPISGHKSVSWYQQVLGQGPQFIFQYYEKEERGRGNFPDRFSARQFPNYSSELNVNALLLGDSALYLCASSPGGGRSTYGYTFGSGTRLTVV.

The chain couples TRBV28 to TRBJ2-2; D is uncertain. Germline V gene lookup returns CDR1 MDHEN and CDR2 SYDVKM. Between the trimmed V and J ends, which lost 1 base and 7 bases, there was a span of 4 bases. The CDR3 consists of 12 residues. CDR3 DNA: TGTGCCAGCAGTTTATATCACGGGGAGCTGTTTTTT. Protein product: CASSLYHGELFF.

The chain is built from TRBV6-5 and TRBJ2-3; possible D gene TRBD2, 5 bases. V lost 0 bases and J lost 6, with 13 bases in between. The CDR3 length is 15 residues. Per the germline V gene, CDR1 is MNHEY and CDR2 is SVGAGI. CDR3 sequence (DNA): TGTGCCAGCAGTTACTCGACTACGTCTGGTGATACGCAGTATTTT. Translated: CASSYSTTSGDTQYF.

The chain has TRBV2 and TRBJ2-2; 16 bases are a match to TRBD2. V gave up 5 bases and J gave up 3 bases; unmatched junction bases: 6. In germline, CDR1 is SNHLY, CDR2 FYNNEI. The CDR3 consists of 18 residues. The CDR3 loop is CASSREGLAGGDTGELFF. CDR3 DNA: TGTGCCAGCAGTCGAGAGGGACTAGCGGGAGGGGACACCGGGGAGCTGTTTTTT.

V gene TRBV10-3 combines with J gene TRBJ2-1; D unresolved. In germline, CDR1 is ENHRY, CDR2 SYGVKD. The CDR3 is made up of 11 amino acids. Trimming took off 6 bases at V and 8 bases at J, with 8 bases between the two ends. In DNA, the CDR3 is TGTGCCATCAGCCAACAATATGAGCAGTTCTTC. Its translation is CAISQQYEQFF.

The chain recombines TRBV5-4 with TRBJ2-7, with a weak D call TRBD1 (5 bases). This CDR3 is built from 13 residues. Trimming pared 4 bases from V and 3 bases from J, leaving 11 bases between. The germline CDR1 and CDR2 sequences are SGHNT and YYREEE (reference sequence). The CDR3 spells CASSPEDNYEQYF. The CDR3 nucleotides are TGTGCCAGCAGCCCAGAGGACAACTACGAGCAGTACTTC.

V usage is TRBV10-2 and J usage is TRBJ2-1, with TRBD2 matching over 7 bases. CDR1 is WSHSY, CDR2 SAAADI, per germline. V gave up 4 bases and J gave up 7 bases; unmatched junction bases: 10. CDR3 length: 15 residues. The CDR3 region is CASSVEGGLGNEQFF. Written as DNA, the CDR3 is TGCGCCAGCAGTGTCGAGGGAGGGTTGGGTAATGAGCAGTTCTTC.

This rearrangement joins TRBV24-1 to TRBJ2-1, with 7 nucleotides matching TRBD2. Germline V gives CDR1 KGHDR, CDR2 SFDVKD. This CDR3 is 14 amino acids long. V shed 3 bases and J 10 bases; nucleotides not matched to a gene: 8. The CDR3, as DNA: TGTGCCACCAGTGATAACGCAGCGGGACTCGAGCAGTTCTTC. Its protein is CATSDNAAGLEQFF.

The chain joins TRBV24-1 to TRBJ2-1; 11 bases agree with TRBD2. In germline, CDR1 is KGHDR, CDR2 SFDVKD. The CDR3 is 17 amino acids. After removal of 4 bases from V and 4 bases from J, the junction contained 8 bases not matched to a gene. The CDR3 loop reads CATSDILTSGTYNEQFF. CDR3 nucleotides: TGTGCCACCAGTGACATCTTGACTAGCGGGACATACAATGAGCAGTTCTTC.